Here is one TCR beta chain with its context. There are 16 residues in the CDR3. Germline V CDR1 and CDR2: SGHRS, YFSETQ. Losses at the gene ends were 4 bases for V and 8 bases for J; bases not matched to a gene: 15. This sample stems from a study of OX40 agonist ivuxolimab in advanced cancers. Across the study: Subjects had a mean age of approximately 60 years, with a range of 23 to 79; roughly 80% were male.

Sequencing was performed with immunoSEQ multiplex PCR; in TCRdb, only in-frame clones are kept and a portion is missing. Altogether roughly 90,000 clones are present, roughly 88% being singletons, with the ten largest covering less than 0.35%. This clonotype was sampled from an adult with an advanced solid tumor such as melanoma, head and neck, liver or kidney cancer. The V gene is TRBV5-1, the J gene TRBJ1-2, with 9 bases that match TRBD1. Sequencing used CD4+ or CD8+ T cells sorted from blood, obtained in a trial of the OX40 agonist ivuxolimab. CDR3 DNA: TGCGCCAGCAGCCGAGCGCGGGACAGGGTTGAGGGCGGCTACACCTTC. Protein product: CASSRARDRVEGGYTF.